This TCR beta chain was found in a study of T-cell reconstitution after alpha-beta-depleted transplantation in children. Construction of the TCRbeta library involved unique molecular identifiers. MiXCR, applied by TCRdb to the PCR reads, yields one record per CDR3 protein. The table records about 420,000 distinct CDR3 sequences, 11% of them present only once. This clonotype was counted at least ten times. CDR3 size: 13 residues. CDR1 SNHLY and CDR2 FYNNEI come from the germline V gene. The V end lost 7 bases, the J end lost 1 base, and 10 bases lay between the germline ends. The chain links TRBV2 to TRBJ1-1, with D perhaps TRBD1 (6 bases). The sequencing here drew on PBMCs from the stem cell graft donor, taken from the stem cell graft. This TCR was sampled from a human donor who donated a stem cell graft to a child with acute myeloid leukemia. The CDR3 bases are TGTGCCAGCAATTGGGGGCAGAACACTGAAGCTTTCTTT. This codes for CASNWGQNTEAFF. The variable domain in full, with the rest retrieved from reference TRBV2 and TRBJ1-1, is EPEVTQTPSHQVTQMGQEVILRCVPISNHLYFYWYRQILGQKVEFLVSFYNNEISEKSEIFDDQFSVERPDGSNFTLKIRSTKLEDSAMYFCASNWGQNTEAFFGQGTRLTVV.